These T cell receptor beta chains were read from a single sample in a study of T-cell memory formation after mild COVID-19. MiXCR, run by TCRdb on the 5' RACE reads, gives a single entry per CDR3 protein. The sample includes 500,000 to 550,000 distinct CDR3 sequences, roughly 22% of them seen just once. The sample was PBMCs or a T cell subset sorted from them (not recorded which). These receptors all stem from an adult woman who had mild COVID-19 (a few samples of this study predate the infection). Cell type and time point are not known. The CDR3 runs from the conserved cysteine through the conserved F or W. D genes are given only for firm matches. Part of the rows lack a size; the others show once, few, many or a class for expanded clones.

V,J,size,D,DNA,CDR3
TRBV20-1,TRBJ2-7,few,TRBD1,TGCAGTGCTAGGTTTGGGACAGATGTTTCCTACGAGCAGTACTTC,CSARFGTDVSYEQYF
TRBV18,TRBJ2-5,.,.,TGTGCCAGCTCACCACGCGACCCCGGTGGCGGAGAGACCCAGTACTTC,CASSPRDPGGGETQYF
TRBV5-4,TRBJ2-2,few,TRBD1,TGTGCCAGCAGCCCGAAGGTGGGGACAGGGGGCACCGGGGAGCTGTTTTTT,CASSPKVGTGGTGELFF
TRBV7-2,TRBJ2-1,.,TRBD1,TGTGCCAGCAGCTTTGACAGGGGACAGGAGGAGCAGTTCTTC,CASSFDRGQEEQFF
TRBV4-2,TRBJ1-2,.,.,TGTGCCAGCAGCCCCCCCGCATATAGCGATGGCTACACCTTC,CASSPPAYSDGYTF
TRBV27,TRBJ2-1,.,TRBD1,TGTGCCAGCAGTGAACCGGGACAGGGTTACAATGAGCAGTTCTTC,CASSEPGQGYNEQFF
TRBV4-2,TRBJ2-5,.,TRBD2,TGTGCCAGCAGCCAAGCTAGCGGGGGGAAGGAGACCCAGTACTTC,CASSQASGGKETQYF
TRBV29-1,TRBJ1-1,.,.,TGCAGCGCGGCGGGACACGGGGGTGAAGCTTTCTTT,CSAAGHGGEAFF
TRBV27,TRBJ2-7,.,TRBD2,TGTGCCAGCAGTTTATCGATAACTAGCGAAAACTCCTACGAGCAGTACTTC,CASSLSITSENSYEQYF
TRBV4-3,TRBJ2-7,.,TRBD2,TGCGCCAGCAGCCAAGATCCTCCTAGCGGTAGGCCCGAGGAGGAGCAGTACTTC,CASSQDPPSGRPEEEQYF
TRBV6-5,TRBJ1-1,many,.,TGTGCCAGCAGTTACTCTGGGGGAAGGAGAGCTTTCTTT,CASSYSGGRRAFF
TRBV5-1,TRBJ2-7,many,.,TGTGCCAGCAGTTCCTACGAGCAGTACTTC,CASSSYEQYF
TRBV6-5,TRBJ2-1,.,.,TGTGCCAGCAGTTTCTCCGGGACGCACTCCTACAATGAGCAGTTCTTC,CASSFSGTHSYNEQFF
TRBV18,TRBJ2-2,few,.,TGTGCCAGCTCACCAATCACCGGGGAGCTGTTTTTT,CASSPITGELFF
TRBV21-1,TRBJ2-7,.,.,TGTGCCAGCAGCAAAGACAGGGGGCCCTACGAGCAGTACTTC,CASSKDRGPYEQYF
TRBV20-1,TRBJ1-5,.,TRBD1,TGCAGTGCTGTACAGGGGGCGGATCAGCCCCAGCATTTT,CSAVQGADQPQHF
TRBV6-2/TRBV6-3,TRBJ2-1,.,TRBD2,TGTGCCAGCAGTGCTATATCGGGACTAGCGGGAGGGCAGTTCTTC,CASSAISGLAGGQFF
TRBV12-3/TRBV12-4,TRBJ1-1,few,TRBD1,TGTGCCAGCAGATACGAACCTTGGGGACAGGGTATTGAAGCTGAAGCTTTCTTT,CASRYEPWGQGIEAEAFF
TRBV12-3/TRBV12-4,TRBJ2-6,once,.,TGTGCCAGCAGTTTAGGGGGGGATGGGGCCAACGTCCTGACTTTC,CASSLGGDGANVLTF
TRBV7-9,TRBJ2-5,.,.,TGTGCCAGCAGTTCCCTTTTGGGAGGTTCGTCACTCCCTGTCCGGGAGACCCAGTACTTC,CASSSLLGGSSLPVRETQYF
TRBV7-9,TRBJ2-2,.,TRBD2,TGCGCCAGCAGACAAAAGATCGGGGGGTCGGACACCGGGGAGCTGTTTTTT,CASRQKIGGSDTGELFF
TRBV6-5,TRBJ2-5,.,TRBD2,TGTGCCAGCAGCCTAGCGGTTGCAGAGACCCAGTACTTC,CASSLAVAETQYF
TRBV20-1,TRBJ1-2,few,.,TGCAGTGCTAGAGATCCTGAGGCCGGCTACACCTTC,CSARDPEAGYTF
TRBV3-1,TRBJ2-3,.,TRBD2,TGTGCCAGCAGCCACCGGGGGGGGACTGCAGATACGCAGTATTTT,CASSHRGGTADTQYF
TRBV7-2,TRBJ1-1,.,.,TGTGCCAGCAGCTTGGGCTTCGTTAGCGGGGGATCGGCTTTCTTT,CASSLGFVSGGSAFF
TRBV20-1,TRBJ2-5,many,TRBD1,TGCAGTGCTAGGACAGGGGAGGTGCGAGAGACCCAGTACTTC,CSARTGEVRETQYF
TRBV24-1,TRBJ2-3,.,TRBD2,TGTGCCACCAGTGGCCTTACTAGCGGGGTCACAGATACGCAGTATTTT,CATSGLTSGVTDTQYF
TRBV3-1,TRBJ2-7,.,TRBD2,TGTGCCAGCAGCCCAGGGACTAGCGGGGGCTCAGGCTCCTACGAGCAGTACTTC,CASSPGTSGGSGSYEQYF
TRBV5-1,TRBJ1-4,many,TRBD1,TGCGCCAGCAGCTGGGGACAGCCAACGAGGGATGAAAAACTGTTTTTT,CASSWGQPTRDEKLFF
TRBV2,TRBJ2-3,few,TRBD1,TGTGCCAGCTCCCAAACGGGCCCCGGGACAGGGGGCCTAGATACGCAGTATTTT,CASSQTGPGTGGLDTQYF
TRBV5-1,TRBJ2-3,many,TRBD2,TGCGCCAGCAGCGTATCGACTAGCGGGGGAGCGACAGATACGCAGTATTTT,CASSVSTSGGATDTQYF
TRBV5-6,TRBJ1-2,few,.,TGTGCCAGCAGCTTCAGGCAGGGCCGCTATGGCTACACCTTC,CASSFRQGRYGYTF
TRBV7-9,TRBJ1-1,many,TRBD1,TGTGCCAGCAGCTCTCGACAGGGGGTAACTGAAGCTTTCTTT,CASSSRQGVTEAFF
TRBV24-1,TRBJ2-5,few,.,TGTGCCACCAGTGACGCACCGGGGGAGACCCAGTACTTC,CATSDAPGETQYF
TRBV7-8,TRBJ1-5,few,.,TGTGCCAGCAGCTTAGTACACGGACAGCTTCTCAATCAGCCCCAGCATTTT,CASSLVHGQLLNQPQHF
TRBV4-1,TRBJ2-4,.,TRBD2,TGCGCCAGCAGCCAAGTATCGCTGGGCGGGGGGGTCGACATTCAGTACTTC,CASSQVSLGGGVDIQYF
TRBV20-1,TRBJ2-5,.,.,TGCAGTGCTAGAGTTCAGGGGCTCCAAGAGACCCAGTACTTC,CSARVQGLQETQYF
TRBV12-3/TRBV12-4,TRBJ1-1,.,TRBD1,TGTGCCAGCAGTTGGGGACAGGCCATGAACACTGAAGCTTTCTTT,CASSWGQAMNTEAFF
TRBV7-8,TRBJ1-2,.,TRBD1,TGTGCCAGCAGCCCAAGACGGGACAGGGATCTAAGTGGCTACACCTTC,CASSPRRDRDLSGYTF
TRBV6-5,TRBJ1-4,.,.,TGTGCCAGCAGTTACAGGGGACGGGGTGAAAAACTGTTTTTT,CASSYRGRGEKLFF
TRBV5-4,TRBJ2-4,.,.,TGTGCCAGCAGCTCACCCGGGGTATCCAAAAACATTCAGTACTTC,CASSSPGVSKNIQYF